The T cell receptor (beta chain) under discussion was sequenced for a study of shared clonotypes between healthy human individuals. Germline CDR1 and CDR2: SGDLS and YYNGEE. V dropped 0 bases and J dropped 1; count of bases not matched to a gene: 5. The CDR3 is made up of 17 amino acids. The data were produced by immunoSEQ multiplex PCR, yet TCRdb's version contains in-frame clones alone and is incomplete. The sample carries about half a million clones, less than 85% recorded once. This clone came up a few times. This TCR derives from a woman aged 40 to 49 in good health. Some clones in this sample may be carry-over from other donors' samples. The rearrangement joins TRBV9 to TRBJ2-2, with 8 bases matching TRBD2. Sequences were obtained from PBMCs. CDR3 bases: TGTGCCAGCAGCGTAGCAGGACTAGCACAGAACACCGGGGAGCTGTTTTTT. Its translation: CASSVAGLAQNTGELFF.